This is a list of T cell receptor beta chains from one sample in a study of control samples from healthy donors and cancer patients. The method was immunoSEQ multiplex PCR; TCRdb's version includes in-frame clones alone and lacks a portion of them. The profile shows over 150,000 clones, about 90% of them singletons. Sequencing was carried out using blood. These receptors all come from a woman in her 40s in good health. The CDR3 runs from the conserved cysteine through the conserved F or W. Each record gives: V gene, D gene, clone size, J gene, CDR3 protein, CDR3 DNA. D genes are given only for firm matches. Not every row has a clone size; where given, it reads once, few, many or a size class.

v_call: TRBV12-3/TRBV12-4; d_call: -; clone_size: few; j_call: TRBJ2-5; cdr3_aa: CASSSQGGTQYF; cdr3_nt: TGTGCCAGCAGTTCTCAGGGGGGGACCCAGTACTTC
v_call: TRBV12-3/TRBV12-4; d_call: -; clone_size: -; j_call: TRBJ2-3; cdr3_aa: CASSQGLDTQYF; cdr3_nt: TGTGCCAGCAGCCAGGGACTAGATACGCAGTATTTT
v_call: TRBV12-5; d_call: TRBD1; clone_size: -; j_call: TRBJ1-4; cdr3_aa: CASGFRTTGATNEKLFF; cdr3_nt: TGTGCTAGTGGTTTCAGGACTACAGGGGCAACTAATGAAAAACTGTTTTTT
v_call: TRBV2; d_call: -; clone_size: -; j_call: TRBJ2-7; cdr3_aa: CASTQAGSYEQYF; cdr3_nt: TGTGCCAGCACCCAGGCGGGCTCCTACGAGCAGTACTTC
v_call: TRBV7-8; d_call: -; clone_size: once; j_call: TRBJ2-5; cdr3_aa: CASSLRGAAETQYF; cdr3_nt: TGTGCCAGCAGCTTACGGGGGGCGGCAGAGACCCAGTACTTC
v_call: TRBV28; d_call: -; clone_size: -; j_call: TRBJ1-2; cdr3_aa: CASSWAAVGGIANYGYTF; cdr3_nt: TGTGCCAGCAGTTGGGCGGCGGTAGGGGGAATTGCTAACTATGGCTACACCTTC
v_call: TRBV2; d_call: -; clone_size: -; j_call: TRBJ2-1; cdr3_aa: CASSEDSSYNEQFF; cdr3_nt: TGTGCCAGCAGTGAGGACAGCTCCTACAATGAGCAGTTCTTC
v_call: TRBV9; d_call: -; clone_size: -; j_call: TRBJ2-2; cdr3_aa: CASGVGLNTGELFF; cdr3_nt: TGTGCCAGCGGAGTGGGGTTGAACACCGGGGAGCTGTTTTTT
v_call: TRBV3-1/TRBV3-2; d_call: -; clone_size: -; j_call: TRBJ2-2; cdr3_aa: CASRVDRFGANTGELFF; cdr3_nt: TGTGCCAGCAGAGTTGACAGGTTCGGGGCGAACACCGGGGAGCTGTTTTTT
v_call: TRBV2; d_call: -; clone_size: few; j_call: TRBJ2-7; cdr3_aa: CASSLSYEQYF; cdr3_nt: TGTGCCAGCAGTCTATCCTACGAGCAGTACTTC
v_call: TRBV5-1; d_call: -; clone_size: -; j_call: TRBJ2-5; cdr3_aa: CASSSSDARKETQYF; cdr3_nt: TGCGCCAGCAGCTCATCCGATGCAAGAAAAGAGACCCAGTACTTC
v_call: TRBV6-6; d_call: -; clone_size: -; j_call: TRBJ1-2; cdr3_aa: CASRQQPIANYGYTF; cdr3_nt: TGTGCCAGCAGGCAACAGCCTATCGCTAACTATGGCTACACCTTC
v_call: TRBV5-8; d_call: TRBD1; clone_size: -; j_call: TRBJ1-5; cdr3_aa: CASSLPGQGMSNQPQHF; cdr3_nt: TGTGCCAGCAGCTTACCGGGACAGGGGATGAGCAATCAGCCCCAGCATTTT
v_call: TRBV6-5; d_call: TRBD1; clone_size: -; j_call: TRBJ1-5; cdr3_aa: CASSRGTGNQPQHF; cdr3_nt: TGTGCCAGCAGCCGGGGGACAGGGAATCAGCCCCAGCATTTT
v_call: TRBV7-3; d_call: -; clone_size: -; j_call: TRBJ2-2; cdr3_aa: CASSTPQGSQSTGELFF; cdr3_nt: TGTGCCAGCAGCACCCCTCAGGGGTCCCAGAGCACCGGGGAGCTGTTTTTT
v_call: TRBV19; d_call: TRBD1; clone_size: -; j_call: TRBJ2-2; cdr3_aa: CASSIGQGRTGELFF; cdr3_nt: TGTGCCAGTAGTATAGGACAGGGAAGGACCGGGGAGCTGTTTTTT
v_call: TRBV28; d_call: -; clone_size: -; j_call: TRBJ1-2; cdr3_aa: CATTQGSLPRTF; cdr3_nt: TGTGCCACCACACAGGGATCCCTACCTCGAACCTTC
v_call: TRBV6-4; d_call: -; clone_size: -; j_call: TRBJ1-2; cdr3_aa: CASSTGPPRGYTF; cdr3_nt: TGTGCCAGCAGTACCGGACCTCCTCGGGGCTACACCTTC
v_call: TRBV5-6; d_call: -; clone_size: -; j_call: TRBJ1-2; cdr3_aa: CASSLGHSGFNYGYTF; cdr3_nt: TGTGCCAGCAGCTTGGGTCACTCAGGATTTAACTATGGCTACACCTTC
v_call: TRBV7-2; d_call: -; clone_size: -; j_call: TRBJ2-6; cdr3_aa: CASSQKAPSGANVLTF; cdr3_nt: TGTGCCAGCAGTCAAAAGGCCCCCTCTGGGGCCAACGTCCTGACTTTC
v_call: TRBV7-2; d_call: -; clone_size: -; j_call: TRBJ2-2; cdr3_aa: CASSTGGTGELFF; cdr3_nt: TGTGCCAGCAGCACTGGAGGGACCGGGGAGCTGTTTTTT
v_call: TRBV7-2; d_call: -; clone_size: -; j_call: TRBJ2-7; cdr3_aa: CAIRGGVDYEQYF; cdr3_nt: TGTGCCATCCGAGGGGGGGTCGACTACGAGCAGTACTTC
v_call: TRBV2; d_call: -; clone_size: -; j_call: TRBJ1-1; cdr3_aa: CASSDRVGRNTEAFF; cdr3_nt: TGTGCCAGCAGCGACCGGGTGGGGAGGAACACTGAAGCTTTCTTT
v_call: TRBV7-8; d_call: -; clone_size: -; j_call: TRBJ1-5; cdr3_aa: CASSLAEAGQPQHF; cdr3_nt: TGTGCCAGCAGCTTAGCTGAGGCAGGGCAGCCCCAGCATTTT
v_call: TRBV7-8; d_call: -; clone_size: -; j_call: TRBJ1-6; cdr3_aa: CASSPGQTSPLHF; cdr3_nt: TGTGCCAGCAGCCCCGGACAGACCTCACCCCTCCACTTT
v_call: TRBV29-1; d_call: TRBD1; clone_size: -; j_call: TRBJ1-1; cdr3_aa: CSVARQGMNTEAFF; cdr3_nt: TGCAGCGTAGCAAGACAGGGGATGAACACTGAAGCTTTCTTT
v_call: TRBV23-1; d_call: -; clone_size: -; j_call: TRBJ2-7; cdr3_aa: CASRGLGTPKSYEQYF; cdr3_nt: TGCGCCAGCAGAGGATTAGGGACCCCAAAAAGCTACGAGCAGTACTTC
v_call: TRBV5-1; d_call: -; clone_size: -; j_call: TRBJ2-3; cdr3_aa: CASSFGTASTDTQYF; cdr3_nt: TGCGCCAGCAGCTTCGGGACGGCTAGCACAGATACGCAGTATTTT
v_call: TRBV4-1; d_call: TRBD1; clone_size: -; j_call: TRBJ1-1; cdr3_aa: CASTPGQGGTEAFF; cdr3_nt: TGCGCCAGCACTCCGGGACAGGGCGGCACTGAAGCTTTCTTT
v_call: TRBV12-3/TRBV12-4; d_call: TRBD2; clone_size: few; j_call: TRBJ2-1; cdr3_aa: CASSLRRGNEQFF; cdr3_nt: TGTGCCAGCAGTTTGAGGCGGGGGAATGAGCAGTTCTTC
v_call: TRBV24-1; d_call: -; clone_size: -; j_call: TRBJ1-2; cdr3_aa: CATSDHDKNYGYTF; cdr3_nt: TGTGCCACCAGTGACCATGACAAAAACTATGGCTACACCTTC
v_call: TRBV5-6; d_call: -; clone_size: -; j_call: TRBJ1-2; cdr3_aa: CASSLTGGANYGYTF; cdr3_nt: TGTGCCAGCAGCCTCACGGGTGGAGCTAACTATGGCTACACCTTC
v_call: TRBV5-1; d_call: -; clone_size: -; j_call: TRBJ1-1; cdr3_aa: CASSWATGNTEAFF; cdr3_nt: TGCGCCAGCAGCTGGGCCACAGGGAACACTGAAGCTTTCTTT
v_call: TRBV10-3; d_call: TRBD2; clone_size: -; j_call: TRBJ2-5; cdr3_aa: CAINEAGGGETQYF; cdr3_nt: TGTGCCATCAATGAAGCGGGGGGTGGCGAGACCCAGTACTTC
v_call: TRBV19; d_call: -; clone_size: once; j_call: TRBJ1-2; cdr3_aa: CASSIGLGGYTF; cdr3_nt: TGTGCCAGTAGCATAGGGTTGGGTGGCTACACCTTC
v_call: TRBV3-1/TRBV3-2; d_call: -; clone_size: few; j_call: TRBJ2-7; cdr3_aa: CASSSRRGEQYF; cdr3_nt: TGTGCCAGCAGCTCCCGTCGGGGGGAGCAGTACTTC
v_call: TRBV13; d_call: -; clone_size: once; j_call: TRBJ1-2; cdr3_aa: CASSVDRSNYGYTF; cdr3_nt: TGTGCCAGCAGCGTTGACAGGTCCAACTATGGCTACACCTTC
v_call: TRBV10-3; d_call: -; clone_size: -; j_call: TRBJ1-6; cdr3_aa: CAITPDYNSPLHF; cdr3_nt: TGTGCCATCACCCCGGACTATAATTCACCCCTCCACTTT
v_call: TRBV5-6; d_call: -; clone_size: once; j_call: TRBJ1-1; cdr3_aa: CASSFLRRWDTEAFF; cdr3_nt: TGTGCCAGCAGCTTTCTTAGGCGGTGGGACACTGAAGCTTTCTTT
v_call: TRBV5-1; d_call: -; clone_size: -; j_call: TRBJ1-6; cdr3_aa: CASSFGGGSPLHF; cdr3_nt: TGCGCCAGCAGCTTTGGGGGGGGTTCACCCCTCCACTTT
v_call: TRBV5-1; d_call: -; clone_size: -; j_call: TRBJ1-1; cdr3_aa: CASSLERNTLNTEAFF; cdr3_nt: TGCGCCAGCAGCTTAGAACGGAATACCCTCAACACTGAAGCTTTCTTT
v_call: TRBV9; d_call: TRBD2; clone_size: -; j_call: TRBJ2-5; cdr3_aa: CATTSGQETQYF; cdr3_nt: TGTGCCACCACTAGCGGCCAAGAGACCCAGTACTTC
v_call: TRBV24-1; d_call: -; clone_size: -; j_call: TRBJ2-3; cdr3_aa: CATSAGGTHTDTQYF; cdr3_nt: TGTGCCACCAGTGCTGGCGGGACCCACACAGATACGCAGTATTTT
v_call: TRBV11-2; d_call: -; clone_size: -; j_call: TRBJ2-7; cdr3_aa: CASQDGNYEQYF; cdr3_nt: TGTGCCAGTCAGGACGGTAACTACGAGCAGTACTTC